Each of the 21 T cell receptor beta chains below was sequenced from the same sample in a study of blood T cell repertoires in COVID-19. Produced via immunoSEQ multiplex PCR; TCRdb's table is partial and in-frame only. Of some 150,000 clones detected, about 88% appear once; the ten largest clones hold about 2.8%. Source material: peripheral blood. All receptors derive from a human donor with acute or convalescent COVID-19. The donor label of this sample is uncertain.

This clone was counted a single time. CDR3 amino acids: CATSRNYGQPNNYGYTF. As DNA, the CDR3 is TGTGCCACCAGCAGAAATTATGGACAGCCAAATAACTATGGCTACACCTTC. The chain links TRBV15 to TRBJ1-2; maybe TRBD1 (6 bases). With 2 bases removed from V and 1 base from J, the gap between germline ends came to 17 bases. CDR1 and CDR2 (germline): LNHNV, YYDKDF (reference sequence). This CDR3 spans 17 amino acids.

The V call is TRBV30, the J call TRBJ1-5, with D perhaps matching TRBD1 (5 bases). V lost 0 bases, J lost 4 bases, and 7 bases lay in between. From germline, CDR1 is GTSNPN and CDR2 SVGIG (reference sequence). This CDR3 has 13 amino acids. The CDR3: CAWSVTENQPQHF. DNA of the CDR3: TGTGCCTGGAGTGTGACAGAAAATCAGCCCCAGCATTTT. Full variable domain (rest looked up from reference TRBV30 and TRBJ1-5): SQTIHQWPATLVQPVGSPLSLECTVEGTSNPNLYWYRQAAGRGLQLLFYSVGIGQISSEVPQNLSASRPQDRQFILSSKKLLLSDSGFYLCAWSVTENQPQHFGDGTRLSIL.

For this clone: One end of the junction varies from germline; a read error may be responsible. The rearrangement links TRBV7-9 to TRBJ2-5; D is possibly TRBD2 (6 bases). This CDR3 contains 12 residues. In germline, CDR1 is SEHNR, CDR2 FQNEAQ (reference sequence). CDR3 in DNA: TGTGCCAGCAGCTTAGATATTGGGGGACTCCACTTC. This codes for CASSLDIGGLHF.

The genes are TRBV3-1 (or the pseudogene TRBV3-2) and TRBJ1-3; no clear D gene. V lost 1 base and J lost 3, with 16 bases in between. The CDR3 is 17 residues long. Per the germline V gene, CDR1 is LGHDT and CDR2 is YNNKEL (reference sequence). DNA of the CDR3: TGTGCCAGCAGCCAAGGCGGCCTGGGAGCATATGGAAACACCATATATTTT. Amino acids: CASSQGGLGAYGNTIYF.

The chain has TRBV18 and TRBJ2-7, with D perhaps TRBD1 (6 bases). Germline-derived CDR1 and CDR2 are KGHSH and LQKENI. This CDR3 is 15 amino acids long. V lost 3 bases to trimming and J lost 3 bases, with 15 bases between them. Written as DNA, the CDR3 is TGTGCCAGCTCACCCACAGGGTCGCGTAGCTACGAGCAGTACGTC. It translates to CASSPTGSRSYEQYV.

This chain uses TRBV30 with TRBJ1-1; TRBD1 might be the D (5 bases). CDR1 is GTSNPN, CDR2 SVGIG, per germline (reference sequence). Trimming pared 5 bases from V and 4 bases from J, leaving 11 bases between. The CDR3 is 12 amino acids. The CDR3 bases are TGTGCCTGGGGGGGAGGGATCACTGAAGCTTTCTTT. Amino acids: CAWGGGITEAFF.

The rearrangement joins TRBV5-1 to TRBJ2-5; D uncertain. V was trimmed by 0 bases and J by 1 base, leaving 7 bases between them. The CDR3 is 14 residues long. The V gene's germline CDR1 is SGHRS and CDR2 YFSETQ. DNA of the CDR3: TGCGCCAGCAGCTTGGTTGGGCTCCAAGAGACCCAGTACTTC. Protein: CASSLVGLQETQYF.

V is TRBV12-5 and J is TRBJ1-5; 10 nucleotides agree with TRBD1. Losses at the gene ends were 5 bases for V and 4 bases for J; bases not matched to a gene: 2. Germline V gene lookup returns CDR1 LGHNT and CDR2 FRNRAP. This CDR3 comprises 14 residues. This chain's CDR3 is CASGPDRGNQPQHF. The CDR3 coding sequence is TGTGCTAGTGGTCCGGACAGGGGGAATCAGCCCCAGCATTTT. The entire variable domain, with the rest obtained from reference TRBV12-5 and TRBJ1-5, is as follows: DARVTQTPRHKVTEMGQEVTMRCQPILGHNTVFWYRQTMMQGLELLAYFRNRAPLDDSGMPKDRFSAEMPDATLATLKIQPSEPRDSAVYFCASGPDRGNQPQHFGDGTRLSIL.

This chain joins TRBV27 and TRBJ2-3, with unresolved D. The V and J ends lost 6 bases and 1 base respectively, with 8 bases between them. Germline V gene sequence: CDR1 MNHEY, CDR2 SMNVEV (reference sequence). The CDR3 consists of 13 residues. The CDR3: CASSRLGTDTQYF. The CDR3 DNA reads TGTGCCAGCAGCCGATTAGGCACAGATACGCAGTATTTT.

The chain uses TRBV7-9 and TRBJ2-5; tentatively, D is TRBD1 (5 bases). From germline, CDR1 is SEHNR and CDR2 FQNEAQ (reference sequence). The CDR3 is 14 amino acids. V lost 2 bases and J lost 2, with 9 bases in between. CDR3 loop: CASSLNSGQETQYF. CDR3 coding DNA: TGTGCCAGCAGCTTAAACTCAGGGCAAGAGACCCAGTACTTC.

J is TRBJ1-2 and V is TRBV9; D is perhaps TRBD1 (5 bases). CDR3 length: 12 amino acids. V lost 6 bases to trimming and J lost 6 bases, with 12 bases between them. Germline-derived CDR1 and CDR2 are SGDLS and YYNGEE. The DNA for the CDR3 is TGTGCCAGCAACCAGGGATCCGATGGCTACACCTTC. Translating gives CASNQGSDGYTF. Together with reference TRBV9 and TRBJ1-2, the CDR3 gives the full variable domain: DSGVTQTPKHLITATGQRVTLRCSPRSGDLSVYWYQQSLDQGLQFLIQYYNGEERAKGNILERFSAQQFPDLHSELNLSSLELGDSALYFCASNQGSDGYTFGSGTRLTVV.

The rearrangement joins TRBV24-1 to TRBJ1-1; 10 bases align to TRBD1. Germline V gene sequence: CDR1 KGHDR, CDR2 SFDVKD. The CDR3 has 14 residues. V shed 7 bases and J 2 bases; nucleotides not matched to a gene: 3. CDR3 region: CATRETGGNTEAFF. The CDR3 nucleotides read TGTGCCACCAGAGAGACAGGGGGCAACACTGAAGCTTTCTTT.

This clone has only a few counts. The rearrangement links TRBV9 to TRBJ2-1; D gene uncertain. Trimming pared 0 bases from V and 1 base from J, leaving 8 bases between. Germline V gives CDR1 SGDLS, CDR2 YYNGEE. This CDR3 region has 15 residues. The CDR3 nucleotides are TGTGCCAGCAGCGTAGCTGAACAGTCCTACAATGAGCAGTTCTTC. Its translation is CASSVAEQSYNEQFF. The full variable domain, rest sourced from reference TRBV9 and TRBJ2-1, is DSGVTQTPKHLITATGQRVTLRCSPRSGDLSVYWYQQSLDQGLQFLIQYYNGEERAKGNILERFSAQQFPDLHSELNLSSLELGDSALYFCASSVAEQSYNEQFFGPGTRLTVL.

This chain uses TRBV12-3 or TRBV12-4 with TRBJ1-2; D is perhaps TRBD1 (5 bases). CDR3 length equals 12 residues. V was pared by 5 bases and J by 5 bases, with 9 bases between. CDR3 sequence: CASSRGTYGYTF. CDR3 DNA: TGTGCCAGCAGTAGAGGGACTTATGGCTACACCTTC.

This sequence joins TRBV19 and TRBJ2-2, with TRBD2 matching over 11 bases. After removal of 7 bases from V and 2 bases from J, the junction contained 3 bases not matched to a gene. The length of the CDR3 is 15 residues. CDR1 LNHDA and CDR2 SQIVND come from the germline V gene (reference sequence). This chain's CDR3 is CASTLAGDNTGELFF. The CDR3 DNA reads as TGTGCCAGTACACTAGCGGGAGATAACACCGGGGAGCTGTTTTTT.

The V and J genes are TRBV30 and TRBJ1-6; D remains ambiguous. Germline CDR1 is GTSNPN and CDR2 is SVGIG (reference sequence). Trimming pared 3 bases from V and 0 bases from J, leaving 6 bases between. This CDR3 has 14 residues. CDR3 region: CAWRFSSYNSPLHF. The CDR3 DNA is TGTGCCTGGAGATTCAGCTCCTATAATTCACCCCTCCACTTT.

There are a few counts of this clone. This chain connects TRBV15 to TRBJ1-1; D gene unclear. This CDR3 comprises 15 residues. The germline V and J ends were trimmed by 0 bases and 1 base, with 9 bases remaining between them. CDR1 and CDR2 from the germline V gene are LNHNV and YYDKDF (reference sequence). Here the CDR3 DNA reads TGTGCCACCAGCAGAGATCGCGAAAGGAACACTGAAGCTTTCTTT. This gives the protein CATSRDRERNTEAFF.

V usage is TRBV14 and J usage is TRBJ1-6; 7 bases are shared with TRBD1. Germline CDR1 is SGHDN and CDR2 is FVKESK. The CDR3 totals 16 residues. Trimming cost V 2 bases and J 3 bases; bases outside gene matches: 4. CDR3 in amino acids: CASSQTQGDYNSPLHF. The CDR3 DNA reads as TGTGCCAGCAGCCAAACTCAGGGGGACTATAATTCACCCCTCCACTTT.

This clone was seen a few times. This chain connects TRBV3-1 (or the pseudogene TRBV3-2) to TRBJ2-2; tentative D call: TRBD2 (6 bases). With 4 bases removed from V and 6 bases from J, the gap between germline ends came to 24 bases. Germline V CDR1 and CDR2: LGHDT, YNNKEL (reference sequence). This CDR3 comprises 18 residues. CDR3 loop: CASSRGTDLWVYPGELFF. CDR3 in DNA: TGTGCCAGCAGCCGCGGGACGGACCTTTGGGTGTACCCCGGGGAGCTGTTTTTT.

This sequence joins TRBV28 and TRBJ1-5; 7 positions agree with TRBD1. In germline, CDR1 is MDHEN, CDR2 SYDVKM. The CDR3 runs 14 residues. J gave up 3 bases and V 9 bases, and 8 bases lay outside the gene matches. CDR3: CASKTGSDNQPQHF. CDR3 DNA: TGTGCCAGTAAGACAGGGTCGGACAATCAGCCCCAGCATTTT.

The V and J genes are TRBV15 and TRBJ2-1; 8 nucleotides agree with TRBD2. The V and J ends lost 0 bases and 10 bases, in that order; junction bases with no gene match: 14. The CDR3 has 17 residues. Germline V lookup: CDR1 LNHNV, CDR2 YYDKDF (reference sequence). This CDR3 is CATSREGRTSFGNEQFF. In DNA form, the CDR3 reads TGTGCCACCAGCAGAGAAGGACGGACTAGCTTCGGCAACGAGCAGTTCTTC.